This section outlines one T cell receptor (beta chain) sequence together with its context. Antigen specificity is unknown. The sample comes from a study of OX40 agonist ivuxolimab in advanced cancers. On the study more broadly: Ivuxolimab, an antibody that agonizes OX40 (CD134), was administered to the patients.

Study-level results: Both blood CD4+ and CD8+ T cells showed clonal growth by week 6 at 0.1 to 3.0 mg/kg. Averaged across samples, CD8+ T cells carried more expanded clones than CD4+ did.

Looked up from germline, CDR1 is MNHEY and CDR2 is SMNVEV (reference sequence). V shed 4 bases, J shed 5 bases, and the junction held 9 bases outside the gene matches. CDR3 size: 15 residues. The repertoire was sequenced with immunoSEQ multiplex PCR; TCRdb's copy has only in-frame clones and lacks some. This table holds roughly 49,000 clones, just under 90% found once. The chain combines TRBV27 with TRBJ2-7, with 9 nucleotides matching TRBD1. This receptor was taken from an adult with an advanced solid tumor such as melanoma, head and neck, liver or kidney cancer. Sequencing used CD4+ or CD8+ T cells sorted from blood, obtained in a trial of the OX40 agonist ivuxolimab. CDR3 DNA: TGTGCCAGCAGTTACCTACAGGGGGCCCCCCACGAGCAGTACTTC. The encoded protein is CASSYLQGAPHEQYF.